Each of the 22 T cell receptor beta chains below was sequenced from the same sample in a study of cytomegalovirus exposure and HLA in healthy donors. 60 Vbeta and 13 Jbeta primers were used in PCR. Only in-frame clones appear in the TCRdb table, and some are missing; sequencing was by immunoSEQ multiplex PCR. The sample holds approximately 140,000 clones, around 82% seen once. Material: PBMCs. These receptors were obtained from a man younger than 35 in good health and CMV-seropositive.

CDR3 bases: TGTGCCAGCAGTGGAACAGGTGTATCCTACAATGAGCAGTTCTTC. Encoded protein: CASSGTGVSYNEQFF. This chain joins TRBV25-1 and TRBJ2-1; a weak D match, TRBD1 (5 bases). CDR1 is MGHDK, CDR2 SYGVNS, per germline. V gave up 4 bases and J gave up 1 base, with 11 bases separating them. This CDR3 has 15 residues. Based on the CDR3 plus reference TRBV25-1 and TRBJ2-1, the full variable domain is EADIYQTPRYLVIGTGKKITLECSQTMGHDKMYWYQQDPGMELHLIHYSYGVNSTEKGDLSSESTVSRIRTEHFPLTLESARPSHTSQYLCASSGTGVSYNEQFFGPGTRLTVL.

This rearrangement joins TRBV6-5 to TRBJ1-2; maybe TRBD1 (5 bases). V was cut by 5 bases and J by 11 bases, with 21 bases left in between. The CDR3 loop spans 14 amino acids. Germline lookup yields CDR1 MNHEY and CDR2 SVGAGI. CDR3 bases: TGTGCCAGCAGTCCCTCGGGGGGAGAATTGAAGTACACCTTC. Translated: CASSPSGGELKYTF.

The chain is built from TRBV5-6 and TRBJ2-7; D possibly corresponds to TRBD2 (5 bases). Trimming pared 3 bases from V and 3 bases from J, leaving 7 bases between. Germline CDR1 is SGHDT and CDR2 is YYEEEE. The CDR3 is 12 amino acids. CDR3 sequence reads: CASSSGNYEQYF. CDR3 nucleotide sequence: TGTGCCAGCAGCTCCGGGAACTACGAGCAGTACTTC.

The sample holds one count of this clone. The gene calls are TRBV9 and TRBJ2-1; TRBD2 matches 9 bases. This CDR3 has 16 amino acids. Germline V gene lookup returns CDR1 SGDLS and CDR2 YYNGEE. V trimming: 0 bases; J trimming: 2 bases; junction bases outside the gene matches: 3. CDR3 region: CASSVGGRDPYNEQFF. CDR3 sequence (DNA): TGTGCCAGCAGCGTAGGCGGGAGGGACCCCTACAATGAGCAGTTCTTC.

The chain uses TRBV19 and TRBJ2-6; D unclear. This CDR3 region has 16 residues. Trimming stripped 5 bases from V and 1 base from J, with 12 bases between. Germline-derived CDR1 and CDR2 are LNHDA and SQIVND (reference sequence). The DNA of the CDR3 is TGTGCCAGTAGTTTTCTGTCTGTATCTGGGGCCAACGTCCTGACTTTC. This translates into CASSFLSVSGANVLTF.

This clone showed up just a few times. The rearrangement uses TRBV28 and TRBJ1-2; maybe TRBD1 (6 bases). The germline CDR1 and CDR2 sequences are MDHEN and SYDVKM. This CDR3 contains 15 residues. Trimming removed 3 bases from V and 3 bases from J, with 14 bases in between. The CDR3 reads CASSLGARGDYGYTF. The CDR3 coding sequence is TGTGCCAGCAGTTTGGGGGCCCGCGGTGACTATGGCTACACCTTC.

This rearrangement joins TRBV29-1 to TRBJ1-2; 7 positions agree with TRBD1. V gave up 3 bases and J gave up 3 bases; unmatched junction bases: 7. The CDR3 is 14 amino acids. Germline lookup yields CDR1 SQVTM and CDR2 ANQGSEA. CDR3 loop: CSVDIGQAYYGYTF. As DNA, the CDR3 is TGCAGCGTTGATATCGGACAGGCCTACTATGGCTACACCTTC.

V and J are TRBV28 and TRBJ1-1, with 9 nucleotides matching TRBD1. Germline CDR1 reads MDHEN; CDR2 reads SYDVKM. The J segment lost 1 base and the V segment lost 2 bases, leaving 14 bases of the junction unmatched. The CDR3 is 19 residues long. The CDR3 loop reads CASSLRPLTGGLRNTEAFF. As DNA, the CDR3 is TGTGCCAGCAGTTTAAGACCTTTAACAGGGGGCCTAAGGAACACTGAAGCTTTCTTT.

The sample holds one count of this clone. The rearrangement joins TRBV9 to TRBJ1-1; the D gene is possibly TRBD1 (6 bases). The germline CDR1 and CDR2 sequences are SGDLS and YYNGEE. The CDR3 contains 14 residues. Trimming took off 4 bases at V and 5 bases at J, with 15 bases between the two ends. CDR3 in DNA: TGTGCCAGCAGCCCGTCCCGGGACATTACTGAAGCTTTCTTT. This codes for CASSPSRDITEAFF.

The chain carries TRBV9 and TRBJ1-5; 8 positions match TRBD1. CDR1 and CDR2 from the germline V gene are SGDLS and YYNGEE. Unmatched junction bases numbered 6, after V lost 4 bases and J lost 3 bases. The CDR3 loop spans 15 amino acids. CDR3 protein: CASSLEGQDNQPQHF. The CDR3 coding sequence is TGTGCCAGCAGCTTAGAGGGACAGGACAATCAGCCCCAGCATTTT.

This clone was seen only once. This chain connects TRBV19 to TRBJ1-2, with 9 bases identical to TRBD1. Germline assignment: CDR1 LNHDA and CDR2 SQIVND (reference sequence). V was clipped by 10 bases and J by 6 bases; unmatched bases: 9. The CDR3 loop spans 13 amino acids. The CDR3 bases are TGTGCCACTTCGGACAGGGGCCCGGATGGCTACACCTTC. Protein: CATSDRGPDGYTF.

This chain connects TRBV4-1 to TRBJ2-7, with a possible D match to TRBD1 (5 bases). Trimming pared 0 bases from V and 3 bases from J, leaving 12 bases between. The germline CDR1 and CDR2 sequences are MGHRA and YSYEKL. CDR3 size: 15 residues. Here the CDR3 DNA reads TGCGCCAGCAGCCAAGATTTCAGGGTGTACTACGAGCAGTACTTC. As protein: CASSQDFRVYYEQYF.

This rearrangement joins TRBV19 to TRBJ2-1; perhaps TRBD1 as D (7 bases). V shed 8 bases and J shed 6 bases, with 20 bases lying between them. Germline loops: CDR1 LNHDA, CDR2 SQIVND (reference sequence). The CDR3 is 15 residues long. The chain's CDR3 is CASSGDRVEGNEQFF. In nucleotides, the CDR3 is TGTGCCAGTTCGGGAGACAGGGTGGAGGGCAATGAGCAGTTCTTC.

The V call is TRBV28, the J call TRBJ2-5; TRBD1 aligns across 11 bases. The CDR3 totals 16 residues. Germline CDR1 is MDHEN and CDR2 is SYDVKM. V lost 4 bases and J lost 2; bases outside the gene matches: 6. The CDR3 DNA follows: TGTGCCAGCAGTTCTGGGACAGGGGGGGTACAAGAGACCCAGTACTTC. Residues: CASSSGTGGVQETQYF.

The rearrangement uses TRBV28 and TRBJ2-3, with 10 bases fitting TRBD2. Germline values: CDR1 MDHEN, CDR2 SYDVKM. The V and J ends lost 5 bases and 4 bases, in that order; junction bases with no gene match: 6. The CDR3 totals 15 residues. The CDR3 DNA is TGTGCCAGCAGTCCTCGGACTAGCGGCCCAGATACGCAGTATTTT. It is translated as CASSPRTSGPDTQYF.

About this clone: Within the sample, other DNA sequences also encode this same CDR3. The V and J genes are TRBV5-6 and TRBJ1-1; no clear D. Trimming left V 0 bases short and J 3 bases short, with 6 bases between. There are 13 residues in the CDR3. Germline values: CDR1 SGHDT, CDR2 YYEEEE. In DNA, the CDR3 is TGTGCCAGCAGCTTGGTCGAGGACACTGAAGCTTTCTTT. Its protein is CASSLVEDTEAFF.

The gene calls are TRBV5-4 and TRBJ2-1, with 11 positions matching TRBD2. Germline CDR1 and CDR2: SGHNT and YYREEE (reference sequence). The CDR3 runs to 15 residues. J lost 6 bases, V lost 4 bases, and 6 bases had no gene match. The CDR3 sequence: CASSPTTSGSNEQFF. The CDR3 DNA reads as TGTGCCAGCAGCCCGACAACTAGCGGGAGCAATGAGCAGTTCTTC.

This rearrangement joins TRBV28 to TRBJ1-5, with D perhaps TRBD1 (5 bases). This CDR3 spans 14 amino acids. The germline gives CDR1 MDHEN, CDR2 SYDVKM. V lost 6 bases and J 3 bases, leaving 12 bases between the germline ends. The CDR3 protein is CASSQGAVNQPQHF. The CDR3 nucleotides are TGTGCCAGCAGCCAAGGGGCAGTCAATCAGCCCCAGCATTTT.

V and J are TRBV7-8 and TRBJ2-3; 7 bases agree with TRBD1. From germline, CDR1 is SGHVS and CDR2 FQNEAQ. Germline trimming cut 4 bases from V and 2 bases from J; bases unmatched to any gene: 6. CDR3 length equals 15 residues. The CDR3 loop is CASSSGTANTDTQYF. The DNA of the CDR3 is TGTGCCAGCAGCTCGGGGACAGCAAACACAGATACGCAGTATTTT.

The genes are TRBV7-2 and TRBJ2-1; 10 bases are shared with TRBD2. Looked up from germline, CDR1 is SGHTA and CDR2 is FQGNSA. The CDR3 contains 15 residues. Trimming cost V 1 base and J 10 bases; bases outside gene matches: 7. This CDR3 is CASSLEPATSGEQFF. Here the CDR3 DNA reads TGTGCCAGCAGCTTAGAGCCAGCGACTAGCGGGGAGCAGTTCTTC.

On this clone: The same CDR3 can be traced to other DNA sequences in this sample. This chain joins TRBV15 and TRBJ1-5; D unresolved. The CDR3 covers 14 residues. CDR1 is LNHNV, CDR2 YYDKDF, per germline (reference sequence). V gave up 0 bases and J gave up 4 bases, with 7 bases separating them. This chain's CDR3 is CATSRDRGNQPQHF. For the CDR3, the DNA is TGTGCCACCAGCAGAGATCGAGGGAATCAGCCCCAGCATTTT.

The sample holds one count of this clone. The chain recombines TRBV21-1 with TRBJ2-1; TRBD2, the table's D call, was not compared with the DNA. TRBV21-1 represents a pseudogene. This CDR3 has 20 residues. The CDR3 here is CASSIKGLAGGHLSYNEQFF. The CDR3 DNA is TGTGCCAGCAGCATTAAGGGGTTAGCGGGAGGCCACCTCTCCTACAATGAGCAGTTCTTC.